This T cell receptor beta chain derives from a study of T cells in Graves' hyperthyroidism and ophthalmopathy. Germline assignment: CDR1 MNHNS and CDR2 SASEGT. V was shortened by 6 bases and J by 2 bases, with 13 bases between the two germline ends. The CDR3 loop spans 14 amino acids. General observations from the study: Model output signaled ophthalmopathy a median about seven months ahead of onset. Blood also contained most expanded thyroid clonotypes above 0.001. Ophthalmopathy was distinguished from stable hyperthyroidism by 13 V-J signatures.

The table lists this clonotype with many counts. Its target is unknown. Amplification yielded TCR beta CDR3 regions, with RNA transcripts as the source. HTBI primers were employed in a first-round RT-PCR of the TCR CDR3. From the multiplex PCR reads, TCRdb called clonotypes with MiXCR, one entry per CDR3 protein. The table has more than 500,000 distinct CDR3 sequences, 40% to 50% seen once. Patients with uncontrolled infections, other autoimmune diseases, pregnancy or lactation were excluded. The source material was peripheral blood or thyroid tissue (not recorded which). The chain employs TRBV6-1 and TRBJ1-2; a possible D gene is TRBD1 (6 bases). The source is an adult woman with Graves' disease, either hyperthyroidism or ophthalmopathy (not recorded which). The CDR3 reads CASSREGDNYGYTF. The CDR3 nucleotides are TGTGCCAGCAGCAGAGAGGGGGACAACTATGGCTACACCTTC.